The 9 T cell receptor beta chains listed next were all sequenced from one sample in a study of vaccination and CD4 T cells after COVID-19. The antigens of these receptors remain unknown. An Oncomine TCR Beta short-read assay was used to sequence the DNA from cultured CD4+ T cells. TCRdb independently ran MiXCR on the PCR reads; one entry per CDR3 protein. The sample carries nearly 15,000 distinct CDR3 sequences, approximately 52% recorded once. The treatment: approximately nine-day PBMC culture with coronavirus spike peptide pools or control peptides (ViraFEST assay). Sequenced material: CD4+ T cells from blood, cultured in vitro. The receptors were gathered from a human donor who had recovered from COVID-19.

This clonotype was counted a few times. This chain joins TRBV5-1 and TRBJ1-6; no definite D call. Germline V gives CDR1 SGHRS, CDR2 YFSETQ. There are 16 residues in the CDR3. V lost 0 bases, J lost 8 bases, and 15 bases lay in between. The CDR3 DNA reads as TGCGCCAGCAGCTTGGAGTCGACCCGCTCCTATTCACCCCTCCACTTT. It encodes CASSLESTRSYSPLHF.

The V gene is TRBV30, the J gene TRBJ1-1; 7 bases line up with TRBD1. V lost 8 bases and J lost 0; bases outside the gene matches: 12. The CDR3 runs to 15 residues. In germline, CDR1 is GTSNPN, CDR2 SVGIG (reference sequence). The DNA of the CDR3 is TGTGCCCGAACGACAGGGAAGTATGTGAACACTGAAGCTTTCTTT. It specifies CARTTGKYVNTEAFF.

The chain combines TRBV2 with TRBJ2-3; D gene ambiguous. V shed 7 bases and J shed 1 base, with 12 bases lying between them. The CDR3 runs 14 residues. CDR1 SNHLY and CDR2 FYNNEI come from the germline V gene. The CDR3 nucleotides are TGTGCCAGCAACACGGTCGAACGCACAGATACGCAGTATTTT. Translated: CASNTVERTDTQYF.

J is TRBJ2-7 and V is TRBV7-9; D tentatively reads TRBD1 or TRBD2 (5 bases each). Trimming removed 5 bases from V and 0 bases from J, with 17 bases in between. The CDR3 runs to 16 residues. Germline V CDR1 and CDR2: SEHNR, FQNEAQ (reference sequence). In DNA form, the CDR3 reads TGTGCCAGCAGCAGGACCGGGACGGTGATCTCCTACGAGCAGTACTTC. It encodes CASSRTGTVISYEQYF.

To note about this clonotype: The germline gene is not matched at one end of the junction; a read error may be the cause. The chain has TRBV6-5 and TRBJ2-1; 7 bases map to TRBD1. This CDR3 region has 13 residues. Germline CDR1 is MNHEY and CDR2 is SVGAGI. The CDR3 region has the DNA TGTGCCAGCAGTTACCAAAGGGACAGTGAGCGGTTCTTC. As protein: CASSYQRDSERFF.

This rearrangement joins TRBV7-9 to TRBJ2-3, with D unresolved. The length of the CDR3 is 13 residues. Trimming removed 1 base at V and 0 bases at J, with 2 bases between. The V gene's germline CDR1 is SEHNR and CDR2 FQNEAQ (reference sequence). This chain's CDR3 is CASSLGSTDTQYF. CDR3 bases: TGTGCCAGCAGCTTAGGCAGCACAGATACGCAGTATTTT.

This clonotype was seen just once. This chain connects TRBV10-3 to TRBJ2-1, with 11 bases fitting TRBD2. Trimming cost V 10 bases and J 8 bases; bases outside gene matches: 10. This CDR3 has 14 residues. Per germline, CDR1 ENHRY and CDR2 SYGVKD. The CDR3 protein is CATISGRAVYEQFF. The CDR3 nucleotides are TGTGCCACCATTAGCGGGAGGGCCGTCTATGAGCAGTTCTTC.

This chain links TRBV11-3 with TRBJ2-7; the match to TRBD1 covers 9 bases. This CDR3 spans 15 amino acids. Germline-derived CDR1 and CDR2 are SGHNT and YENEEA. Germline trimming cut 4 bases from V and 2 bases from J; bases unmatched to any gene: 6. In DNA form, the CDR3 reads TGTGCCAGCAGCTCCCAACAGGGGGCCCCCTACGAGCAGTACTTC. The encoded protein is CASSSQQGAPYEQYF.

V and J are TRBV5-1 and TRBJ1-2; possibly TRBD1 for D (5 bases). Germline values: CDR1 SGHRS, CDR2 YFSETQ. This CDR3 spans 13 amino acids. The V end was cut by 3 bases, the J end by 8 bases, with 14 bases between. The CDR3 here is CASSSTWGQGYTF. The CDR3 DNA is TGCGCCAGCAGCTCGACCTGGGGCCAAGGCTACACCTTC.